These 7 T cell receptor beta chains came from one sample sequenced in a study of blood T cells in healthy people across ages. Through a sample-barcoded 5' primer and a J-beta primer mix, a second PCR was run for roughly 7 to 11 cycles. TCRdb reprocessed the 5' RACE reads with MiXCR, giving one entry per CDR3 protein. The table includes over 1,300,000 distinct CDR3 sequences, approximately 59% detected once. The sequencing sample was made of blood. These TCRs come from a man aged 18 to 30 in good health.

The chain links TRBV6-5 to TRBJ1-1, with D tentatively TRBD1 (5 bases). This CDR3 is built from 15 residues. V was cut by 6 bases and J by 6 bases, with 20 bases left in between. CDR1 MNHEY and CDR2 SVGAGI come from the germline V gene. The CDR3 is CASRRQFQGSAEAFF. CDR3 nucleotide sequence: TGTGCCAGCAGACGCCAATTTCAGGGTTCGGCTGAAGCTTTCTTT.

This clonotype was seen a handful of times. The chain recombines TRBV7-2 with TRBJ2-5, with 8 bases fitting TRBD1. Gene TRBJ2-7 matches the end of the DNA better, so the J call may be wrong. The CDR3 spans 15 residues. Germline CDR1 is SGHTA and CDR2 is FQGNSA. The CDR3 nucleotides read TGTGCCAGCAGCCAGACAGGGGCTTTGACCTACGAGCAGTACTTC. This translates into CASSQTGALTYEQYF.

This chain connects TRBV10-3 to TRBJ1-1; 7 bases are a match to TRBD1. With 2 bases clipped from V and 11 bases from J, the junction kept 11 bases outside the gene matches. CDR3 length: 14 residues. The V gene's germline CDR1 is ENHRY and CDR2 SYGVKD. CDR3 nucleotide sequence: TGTGCCATCAGTGAGGATCGACAGGGATGGAATGCTTTCTTT. Protein: CAISEDRQGWNAFF.

The chain employs TRBV7-6 and TRBJ1-2; the D gene is possibly TRBD1 (6 bases). Trimming stripped 1 base from V and 8 bases from J, with 17 bases between. Per germline, CDR1 SGHVS and CDR2 FNYEAQ. The CDR3 contains 15 residues. The CDR3 protein is CASSLVQGTLEGYTF. DNA of the CDR3: TGTGCCAGCAGCTTAGTTCAGGGGACTTTGGAAGGCTACACCTTC.

This chain joins TRBV19 and TRBJ2-1, with D perhaps matching TRBD2 (6 bases). From germline, CDR1 is LNHDA and CDR2 SQIVND (reference sequence). The CDR3 consists of 14 residues. V was cut by 6 bases and J by 4 bases, with 13 bases left in between. CDR3 DNA sequence: TGTGCCAGTAGCTCGCGCGGAGGGTACAATGAGCAGTTCTTC. This encodes CASSSRGGYNEQFF.

This clonotype was seen at least ten times. The V and J genes are TRBV12-3 or TRBV12-4 and TRBJ2-7, with 8 bases aligning to TRBD2. This CDR3 region has 13 residues. With V trimmed by 8 bases and J by 0 bases, 3 bases remained unmatched. CDR3 bases: TGTGCCAGCTCCGGGACTAGCTCCTACGAGCAGTACTTC. The encoded protein is CASSGTSSYEQYF.

The V call is TRBV20-1, the J call TRBJ2-5; 8 bases agree with TRBD1. V trimming: 3 bases; J trimming: 1 base; junction bases outside the gene matches: 10. Germline V lookup: CDR1 DFQATT, CDR2 SNEGSKA (reference sequence). The CDR3 is 16 residues long. The CDR3 DNA is TGCAGTGCTAGGCCAGGACAGGGAAGTGGCCAAGAGACCCAGTACTTC. It yields the protein CSARPGQGSGQETQYF.